This TCR beta chain was retrieved from a study of T-cell memory formation after mild COVID-19. Study-wide results and limits: CD4+ bias marked clones expanding day 15 to 37, unlike balanced contracting clones. Pre-infection memory showed some responding clones, and this suggested that cross-reactive memory joined.

Constant-segment primers and 5'RACE yielded cDNA libraries for TCR alpha and TCR beta, each carrying sample barcodes and UMIs. TCRdb processed the 5' RACE reads anew with MiXCR; each CDR3 protein has one entry. The sample records about 140,000 distinct CDR3 sequences, more than 13% being singletons. J lost 4 bases, V lost 5 bases, and 8 bases had no gene match. Germline V lookup: CDR1 MNHNY, CDR2 SVGAGI (reference sequence). The CDR3 spans 15 residues. As regards this clonotype: Antigen specificity is unknown.

The V call is TRBV6-6, the J call TRBJ2-1; 7 nucleotides align to TRBD1. Sequenced material: PBMCs or a T cell subset sorted from them (not recorded which). The sequence was obtained from an adult woman who had mild COVID-19 (a few samples of this study predate the infection). Cell type and time point are not known. Here the CDR3 reads CASSPGTVPYNEQFF. The CDR3 bases are TGTGCCAGCAGTCCCGGGACAGTGCCTTACAATGAGCAGTTCTTC.